This is a list of T cell receptor beta chains from one sample in a study of cytomegalovirus exposure and HLA in healthy donors. Produced via immunoSEQ multiplex PCR; TCRdb's table is partial and in-frame only. The sample has 300,000 or so clones, approximately 84% seen once; the top ten hold roughly 2%. Material: PBMCs. The receptors shown here come from a woman in her thirties or forties in good health and CMV-seropositive. Both conserved end residues are part of each CDR3. Each record gives: J gene, D gene, clone size, V gene, CDR3 protein, CDR3 DNA. D genes are given only for firm matches. Clone size appears in some rows only: once, few, many, or a class for an expanded clone.

TRBJ2-7 TRBD2 - TRBV28 CASSLVVSGRAYEQYF TGTGCCAGCAGTTTGGTTGTTAGCGGGAGGGCGTACGAGCAGTACTTC
TRBJ1-1 - - TRBV7-2 CASSLGGQENTEAFF TGTGCCAGCAGCTTGGGCGGGCAGGAGAACACTGAAGCTTTCTTT
TRBJ2-3 TRBD2 - TRBV4-3 CASSQGPPGRGGSTDTQYF TGCGCCAGCAGCCAAGGCCCGCCGGGTCGCGGGGGGAGCACAGATACGCAGTATTTT
TRBJ1-1 - - TRBV28 CASSFRPEEAFF TGTGCCAGCAGTTTCCGCCCCGAAGAGGCTTTCTTT
TRBJ2-7 - once TRBV7-3 CASSPRGDSYEQYF TGTGCCAGCAGCCCCAGGGGGGACTCCTACGAGCAGTACTTC
TRBJ2-7 - - TRBV5-4 CAGGIADSYEQYF TGTGCTGGGGGGATAGCGGACTCCTACGAGCAGTACTTC
TRBJ1-1 - - TRBV27 CASCWTANTEAFF TGTGCCAGCTGTTGGACAGCGAACACTGAAGCTTTCTTT
TRBJ2-1 TRBD2 - TRBV27 CASSLLGTSPYEQFF TGTGCCAGCAGTTTATTGGGGACTAGTCCGTATGAGCAGTTCTTC
TRBJ2-5 TRBD1 - TRBV25-1 CASSESRRTGQETQYF TGTGCCAGCAGTGAAAGCCGACGGACAGGCCAAGAGACCCAGTACTTC
TRBJ1-2 - - TRBV6-5 CASSRAGGSYGYTF TGTGCCAGCAGTAGGGCGGGGGGGAGCTATGGCTACACCTTC
TRBJ2-5 - - TRBV30 CAWSVLREKGTQYF TGTGCCTGGAGTGTACTCCGGGAGAAGGGGACCCAGTACTTC
TRBJ2-7 - - TRBV7-2 CASSSPFRTKTYEQYF TGTGCCAGCAGCTCCCCTTTTAGAACGAAAACCTACGAGCAGTACTTC
TRBJ2-5 - few TRBV28 CASSFIMSEETQYF TGTGCCAGCAGTTTTATCATGTCGGAAGAGACCCAGTACTTC
TRBJ2-7 - - TRBV11-2 CASRTAGKTYEQYF TGTGCCAGCAGAACGGCAGGGAAGACCTACGAGCAGTACTTC